This TCR beta chain derives from a study of T-cell reconstitution after alpha-beta-depleted transplantation in children. Study findings and constraints: From newly produced T cells came most of the T-cell counts and diversity one year after transplant. Reportedly, roughly two months post-transplant, alpha-beta T cells arose from several hundred expanded graft clones. Diversity of TCRbeta at day 60 was high in some patients, arising from surviving recipient T cells and thymic progenitors.

TCRbeta library preparation incorporated unique molecular identifiers. From the PCR reads, TCRdb called clonotypes with MiXCR, one entry per CDR3 protein. The sample lists around 120,000 distinct CDR3 sequences, more than 20% seen once, with roughly a tenth in the top ten. This clonotype came up many times. No antigen is known for it. Sample: PBMCs, mostly from graft donor cells, taken 180 days after TCRalphabeta/CD19-depleted stem cell transplant. The clonotype originates from a male patient aged 2-15 years who had a stem cell transplant for chronic granulomatous disease, so the T cells may come from the graft donor.

The CDR3 loop reads CASSLELGNYEQYF. The CDR3 region has the DNA TGTGCCAGCAGTTTAGAACTAGGAAACTACGAGCAGTACTTC. The chain uses TRBV12-3 or TRBV12-4 and TRBJ2-7; possibly TRBD2 for D (5 bases). The CDR3 extends over 14 amino acids. V lost 1 base, J lost 3 bases, and 10 bases lay in between.